This TCR beta chain was profiled in a study of human T cells and chemical hapten exposure. Study details: Each patch test put 0.01% DPC on the upper back, and results were read at 6 days.

TCRdb passed the RACE reads through MiXCR, listing each CDR3 protein once. This table holds tens of thousands of distinct CDR3 sequences, 8.5% found once. CDR1 and CDR2 from the germline V gene are SGHDN and FVKESK. The CDR3 runs to 13 residues. V was cut by 4 bases and J by 3 bases, with 6 bases left in between. Stated time point: patch test 2, 6 weeks after DPC sensitization. The sample's treatment: therapeutic diphenylcyclopropenone sensitization with weekly scalp DPC. Patch tests were applied only after blood draws. The clonotype originates from a woman between 45 and 65 years old with alopecia areata. Some clones in this sample may be carry-over from other donors' samples. Sequenced material: whole blood, taken in connection with sensitization to the hapten diphenylcyclopropenone (DPC). V usage is TRBV14 and J usage is TRBJ1-4, with a possible D match to TRBD1 (6 bases). CDR3 nucleotides: TGTGCCAGCAGCCGGGGGCCTAATGAAAAACTGTTTTTT. This codes for CASSRGPNEKLFF.